Listed here are 5 T cell receptor beta chains from one sample, sequenced in a study of response to subunit inactivated influenza vaccine. A single record per CDR3 protein comes from TCRdb applying MiXCR to the RT-PCR reads. The sample shows fewer than 400,000 distinct CDR3 sequences, about a fifth of them seen only once. Here the sequenced sample was PBMCs from blood, taken about 20 months after vaccination. These receptors came from a man between 50 and 69 years old who received an inactivated influenza vaccine.

The chain joins TRBV4-2 to TRBJ2-2, with D uncertain. V lost 3 bases and J lost 4, with 9 bases in between. This CDR3 contains 14 residues. Germline CDR1 reads LGHNA; CDR2 reads YNFKEQ. The DNA of the CDR3 is TGTGCCAGCAGCCACCTGGACGGCACCGGGGAGCTGTTTTTT. Protein product: CASSHLDGTGELFF.

This clonotype showed up many times. This sequence joins TRBV3-1 and TRBJ2-1, with 8 bases lining up with TRBD1. This CDR3 comprises 16 residues. Germline CDR1 reads LGHDT; CDR2 reads YNNKEL (reference sequence). The V segment lost 1 base and the J segment 1 base; nucleotides outside the gene matches: 3. DNA for the CDR3: TGTGCCAGCAGCCAAGCCAGGGGGCTTTCCTACAATGAGCAGTTCTTC. This codes for CASSQARGLSYNEQFF.

This clonotype was detected a few times. This chain connects TRBV11-2 to TRBJ2-5; D is ambiguous. CDR1 and CDR2 from the germline V gene are SGHAT and FQNNGV. There are 14 residues in the CDR3. V lost 2 bases to trimming and J lost 1 base, with 8 bases between them. CDR3 sequence: CASSLRKSQETQYF. The DNA for the CDR3 is TGTGCCAGCAGCTTAAGAAAATCCCAAGAGACCCAGTACTTC. Supplemented by reference TRBV11-2 and TRBJ2-5, the full variable domain reads EAGVAQSPRYKIIEKRQSVAFWCNPISGHATLYWYQQILGQGPKLLIQFQNNGVVDDSQLPKDRFSAERLKGVDSTLKIQPAKLEDSAVYLCASSLRKSQETQYFGPGTRLLVL.

The chain links TRBV18 to TRBJ1-1; no firm D call. V shed 3 bases and J shed 10 bases, with 21 bases lying between them. This CDR3 is built from 15 residues. Germline CDR1 KGHSH, CDR2 LQKENI. CDR3 in amino acids: CASSPLGGSRNGAFF. For the CDR3, the DNA is TGTGCCAGCTCACCGCTAGGCGGGTCACGGAACGGAGCTTTCTTT.

In its sample, this clonotype was seen a few times. This chain uses TRBV2 with TRBJ1-2; 7 nucleotides line up with TRBD1. Looked up from germline, CDR1 is SNHLY and CDR2 is FYNNEI. V lost 2 bases, J lost 4 bases, and 7 bases stayed unmatched. The CDR3 is 15 amino acids. The CDR3 bases are TGTGCCAGCAGTGAATTAGGGGGCGCGGGCTATGGCTACACCTTC. Translated, it gives CASSELGGAGYGYTF.